Following are 12 T cell receptor beta chains from one sample sequenced in a study of cytomegalovirus exposure and HLA in healthy donors. The PCR contained 60 Vbeta and 13 Jbeta primers. TCRdb keeps only in-frame clones here, not all; method: immunoSEQ multiplex PCR. The sample yields 80,000 or so clones, about a tenth seen once. Sequenced material: PBMCs. These receptor sequences come from a man in his 60s in good health and CMV-seropositive.

The sample holds a few counts of this clone. This chain links TRBV19 with TRBJ2-7; D gene ambiguous. Trimming stripped 5 bases from V and 3 bases from J, with 14 bases between. CDR3 length: 14 residues. Germline V CDR1 and CDR2: LNHDA, SQIVND (reference sequence). The CDR3: CASSDQSPGYEQYF. Written as DNA, the CDR3 is TGTGCCAGTAGTGATCAGTCGCCAGGCTACGAGCAGTACTTC.

This clone was observed a few times. The chain couples TRBV5-1 to TRBJ1-4; D is perhaps TRBD1 (5 bases). Between the trimmed V and J ends, which lost 2 bases and 4 bases, there was a span of 9 bases. The CDR3 runs 14 residues. CDR1 SGHRS and CDR2 YFSETQ come from the germline V gene. CDR3 nucleotide sequence: TGCGCCAGCAGCTTTAAGGGGCTTAATGAAAAACTGTTTTTT. The encoded protein is CASSFKGLNEKLFF.

The chain has TRBV18 and TRBJ2-1; 10 bases are a match to TRBD2. The CDR3 spans 15 residues. V was clipped by 3 bases and J by 7 bases; unmatched bases: 6. Germline CDR1 KGHSH, CDR2 LQKENI. The CDR3 protein is CASSPLAGVINEQFF. CDR3 DNA: TGTGCCAGCTCACCCCTAGCGGGAGTAATTAATGAGCAGTTCTTC.

This clone occurred a few times. The CDR3 sequence: CASLDRSNEQFF. The CDR3 DNA follows: TGTGCCAGTCTCGACAGGTCCAATGAGCAGTTCTTC. The chain recombines TRBV6-6 with TRBJ2-1; possible D gene TRBD1, 6 bases. Trimming removed 9 bases at V and 6 bases at J, with 12 bases between. The CDR3 contains 12 residues. In germline, CDR1 is MNHNY, CDR2 SVGAGI (reference sequence).

The V and J genes are TRBV6-1 and TRBJ2-7, with 9 bases identical to TRBD1. The CDR3 contains 14 residues. In germline, CDR1 is MNHNS, CDR2 SASEGT. Losses at the gene ends were 6 bases for V and 3 bases for J; bases not matched to a gene: 6. The CDR3 loop reads CASRGRTGVYEQYF. The DNA of the CDR3 is TGTGCCAGCAGGGGTCGGACAGGGGTCTACGAGCAGTACTTC.

By its share, this clone is medium-sized (0.01 to 0.1%). This chain joins TRBV9 and TRBJ2-3; the match to TRBD1 covers 9 bases. Per germline, CDR1 SGDLS and CDR2 YYNGEE. V shed 3 bases and J 3 bases; nucleotides not matched to a gene: 5. The CDR3 runs to 15 residues. The DNA of the CDR3 is TGTGCCAGCAGCGGGACAGGGGAGGTTACAGATACGCAGTATTTT. Amino acid sequence: CASSGTGEVTDTQYF.

This clone was detected only once. This sequence joins TRBV18 and TRBJ2-2, with TRBD1 matching 9 bases. V dropped 5 bases and J dropped 2; count of bases not matched to a gene: 9. The CDR3 consists of 17 residues. CDR1 and CDR2 (germline): KGHSH, LQKENI. The CDR3: CASSGTGQGTNTGELFF. The DNA of the CDR3 is TGTGCCAGCTCAGGAACCGGACAGGGGACAAACACCGGGGAGCTGTTTTTT.

This chain connects TRBV30 to TRBJ2-1; TRBD2 matches 8 bases. In germline, CDR1 is GTSNPN, CDR2 SVGIG (reference sequence). Trimming removed 0 bases from V and 6 bases from J; junction bases left unmatched: 7. The CDR3 is made up of 15 amino acids. The CDR3 coding sequence is TGTGCCTGGAGTGTAGAAGCGGGAGTAAGCAATGAGCAGTTCTTC. It specifies CAWSVEAGVSNEQFF.

The sample holds many counts of this clone. The chain couples TRBV2 to TRBJ1-3; 7 nucleotides agree with TRBD1. Germline V gene sequence: CDR1 SNHLY, CDR2 FYNNEI. The length of the CDR3 is 14 residues. The V segment lost 7 bases and the J segment 2 bases; nucleotides outside the gene matches: 5. The DNA for the CDR3 is TGTGCCAGCACCCCTGGACAGGCTGGAAACACCATATATTTT. As protein: CASTPGQAGNTIYF.

In this sample, this clone turned up a few times. Because the CDR3's place on the DNA is in doubt, the DNA is left out and the CDR3 is given as listed by TCRdb. J is TRBJ2-6 and V is TRBV27; the table gives TRBD2 as D, unverified against the DNA. The CDR3 numbers 18 amino acids, ends counted. Germline V gene data show CDR1 as MNHEY and CDR2 as SMNVEV (reference sequence). CDR3 in amino acids: CASSSVRGGSSGANVLTF.

CDR3 nucleotides: TGTGCCAGCAGATTGACAGGGTACAGTGAAAAACTGTTTTTT. Its protein product is CASRLTGYSEKLFF. J is TRBJ1-4 and V is TRBV6-5; 7 bases match TRBD1. Trimming cost V 6 bases and J 7 bases; bases outside gene matches: 8. The germline CDR1 and CDR2 sequences are MNHEY and SVGAGI. The CDR3 runs 14 residues.

This clone showed up just a few times. The chain carries TRBV2 and TRBJ2-3; TRBD2 aligns across 12 bases. J lost 2 bases, V lost 6 bases, and 6 bases had no gene match. Germline V gene sequence: CDR1 SNHLY, CDR2 FYNNEI. The CDR3 runs to 16 residues. CDR3 in DNA: TGTGCCAGCAGCCAAGGACTAGCGGGACCCACAGATACGCAGTATTTT. Translation: CASSQGLAGPTDTQYF.